This T cell receptor beta chain was sequenced in a study of cytomegalovirus exposure and HLA in healthy donors. Worth noting for this clone: Its antigen remains unidentified.

V lost 4 bases and J lost 5; bases outside the gene matches: 2. Germline values: CDR1 LNHNV, CDR2 YYDKDF (reference sequence). The CDR3 totals 14 residues. The PCR ran on 60 Vbeta and 13 Jbeta primers. Measured with immunoSEQ multiplex PCR; TCRdb has only the in-frame clones, and not every one. The sample holds around 130,000 clones, roughly 8.3% seen once. Overall study results and limits: In a later analysis, V- and J-gene trimming of beta chains associated with a DCLRE1C missense variant, replicated independently. Some TCR beta chains (roughly 160 of them) were listed as cytomegalovirus-associated. Most TCRs appeared rarely, but some public TCRs recurred in many donors. Among the sequence variants, a highly shared cluster was likely an artifact of sequencing.

This clonotype was obtained from a man aged 40-49 years in good health and CMV-seronegative. The chain links TRBV15 to TRBJ1-1, with TRBD1 identical over 12 bases. The sample taken for sequencing was PBMCs. The CDR3 spells CATSKGQGATEAFF. In nucleotides, the CDR3 is TGTGCCACCAGCAAGGGACAGGGGGCGACTGAAGCTTTCTTT.